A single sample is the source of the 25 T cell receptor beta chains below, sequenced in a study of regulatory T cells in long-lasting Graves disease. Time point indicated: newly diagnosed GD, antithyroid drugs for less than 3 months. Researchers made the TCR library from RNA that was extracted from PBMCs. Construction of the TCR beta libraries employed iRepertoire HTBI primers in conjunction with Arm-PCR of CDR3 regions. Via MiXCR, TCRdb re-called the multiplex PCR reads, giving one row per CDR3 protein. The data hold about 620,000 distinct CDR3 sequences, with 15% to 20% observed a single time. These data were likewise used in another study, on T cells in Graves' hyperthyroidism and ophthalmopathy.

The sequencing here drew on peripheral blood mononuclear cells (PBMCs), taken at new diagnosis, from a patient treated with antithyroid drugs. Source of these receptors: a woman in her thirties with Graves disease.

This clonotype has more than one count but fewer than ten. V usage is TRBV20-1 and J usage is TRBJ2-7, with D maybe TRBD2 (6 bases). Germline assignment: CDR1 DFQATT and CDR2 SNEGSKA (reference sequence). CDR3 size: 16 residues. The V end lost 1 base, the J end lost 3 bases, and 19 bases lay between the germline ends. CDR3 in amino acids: CSARVLGGGSIYEQYF. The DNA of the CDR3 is TGCAGTGCTAGAGTTTTGGGGGGAGGCTCGATCTACGAGCAGTACTTC.

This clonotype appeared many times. The CDR3 region is CASSFLTGYEQYF. The CDR3 coding sequence is TGCGCCAGCAGCTTTCTTACAGGCTACGAGCAGTACTTC. The chain uses TRBV5-1 and TRBJ2-7; the D gene is possibly TRBD1 (5 bases). The CDR3 contains 13 residues. Trimming left V 2 bases short and J 3 bases short, with 9 bases between. CDR1 and CDR2 from the germline V gene are SGHRS and YFSETQ.

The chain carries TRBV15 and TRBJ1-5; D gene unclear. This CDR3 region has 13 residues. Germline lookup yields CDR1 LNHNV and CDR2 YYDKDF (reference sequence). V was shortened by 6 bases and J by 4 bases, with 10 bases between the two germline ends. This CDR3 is CATSHSRNQPQHF. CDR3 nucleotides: TGTGCCACCAGTCACTCGAGAAATCAGCCCCAGCATTTT.

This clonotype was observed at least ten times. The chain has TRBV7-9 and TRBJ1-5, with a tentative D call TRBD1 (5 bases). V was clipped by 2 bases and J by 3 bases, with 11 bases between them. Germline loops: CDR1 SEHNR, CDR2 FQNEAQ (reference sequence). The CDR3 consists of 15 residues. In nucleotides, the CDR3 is TGTGCCAGCAGCTTAATAGGGGCTGACAATCAGCCCCAGCATTTT. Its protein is CASSLIGADNQPQHF.

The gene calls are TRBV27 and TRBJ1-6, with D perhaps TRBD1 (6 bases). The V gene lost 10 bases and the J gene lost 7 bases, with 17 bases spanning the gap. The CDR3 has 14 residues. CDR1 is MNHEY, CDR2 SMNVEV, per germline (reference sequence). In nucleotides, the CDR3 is TGTGCCACTGCCTCGGTCAGGGGAAATTCACCCCTCCACTTT. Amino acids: CATASVRGNSPLHF.

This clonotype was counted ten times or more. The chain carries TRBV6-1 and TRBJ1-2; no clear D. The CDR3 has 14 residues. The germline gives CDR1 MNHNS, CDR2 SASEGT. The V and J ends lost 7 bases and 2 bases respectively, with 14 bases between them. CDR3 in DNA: TGTGCCAGCACCCCAGCGGTACGGAACTATGGCTACACCTTC. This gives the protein CASTPAVRNYGYTF.

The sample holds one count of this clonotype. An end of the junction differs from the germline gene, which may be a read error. CDR3 nucleotide sequence: TGTGCCAGCAGCTTGTTCCTCGCGGGAGGATGGGAGACCCAGTACTTC. This encodes CASSLFLAGGWETQYF. The gene calls are TRBV5-1 and TRBJ2-5; 8 bases agree with TRBD2. This CDR3 has 16 amino acids. Germline CDR1 SGHRS, CDR2 YFSETQ.

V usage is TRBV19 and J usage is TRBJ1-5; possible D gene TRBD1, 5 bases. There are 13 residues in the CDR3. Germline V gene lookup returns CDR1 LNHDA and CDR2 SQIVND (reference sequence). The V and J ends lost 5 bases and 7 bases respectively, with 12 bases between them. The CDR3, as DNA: TGTGCCAGTAGTGCCCAACAGGTCCAGCCCCAGCATTTT. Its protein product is CASSAQQVQPQHF.

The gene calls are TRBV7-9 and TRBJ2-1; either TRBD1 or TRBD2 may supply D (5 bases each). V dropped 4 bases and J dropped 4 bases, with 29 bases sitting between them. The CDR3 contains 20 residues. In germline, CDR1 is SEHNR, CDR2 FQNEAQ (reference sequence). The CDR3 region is CASSSTSGRIRRRVYNEQFF. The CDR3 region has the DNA TGTGCCAGCAGCTCCACATCGGGACGGATCCGACGTCGGGTTTACAATGAGCAGTTCTTC.

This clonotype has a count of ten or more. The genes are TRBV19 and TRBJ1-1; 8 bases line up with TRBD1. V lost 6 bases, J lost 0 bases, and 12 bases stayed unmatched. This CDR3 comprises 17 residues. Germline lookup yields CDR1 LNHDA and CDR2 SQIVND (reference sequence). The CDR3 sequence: CASRLSDRGRMNTEAFF. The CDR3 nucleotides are TGTGCCAGTAGGCTGAGCGACAGGGGACGCATGAACACTGAAGCTTTCTTT.

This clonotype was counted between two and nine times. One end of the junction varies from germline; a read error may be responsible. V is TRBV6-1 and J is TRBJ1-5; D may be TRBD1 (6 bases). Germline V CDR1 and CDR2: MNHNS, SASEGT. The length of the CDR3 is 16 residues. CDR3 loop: CPSRNAGTKSNQPQHF. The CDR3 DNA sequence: TGTCCCAGCAGGAACGCCGGGACAAAGAGCAATCAGCCCCAGCATTTT.

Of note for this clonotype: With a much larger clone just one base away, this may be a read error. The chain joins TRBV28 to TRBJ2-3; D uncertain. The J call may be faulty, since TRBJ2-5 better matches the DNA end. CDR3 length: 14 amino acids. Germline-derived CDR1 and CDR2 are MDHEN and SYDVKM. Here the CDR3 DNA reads TGTGCCAGCAATTTCGTAGGCGGTGGGGAGACCCAGTACTTC. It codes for CASNFVGGGETQYF.

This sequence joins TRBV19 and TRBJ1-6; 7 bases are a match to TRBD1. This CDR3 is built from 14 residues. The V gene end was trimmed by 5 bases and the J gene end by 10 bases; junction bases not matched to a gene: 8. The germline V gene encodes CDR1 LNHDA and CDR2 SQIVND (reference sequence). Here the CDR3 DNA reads TGTGCCAGTAGTGAGGGACAGCGATCGTCACCCCTCCACTTT. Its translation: CASSEGQRSSPLHF.

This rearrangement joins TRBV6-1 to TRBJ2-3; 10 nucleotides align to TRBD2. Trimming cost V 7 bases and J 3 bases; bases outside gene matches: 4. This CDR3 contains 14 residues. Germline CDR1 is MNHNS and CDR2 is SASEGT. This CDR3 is CASTPGLATDTQYF. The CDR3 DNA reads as TGTGCCAGCACCCCGGGACTAGCGACAGATACGCAGTATTTT.

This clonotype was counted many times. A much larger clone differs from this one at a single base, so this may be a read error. The CDR3 DNA reads as TGTGCCAGCAGCCCCTTCTACGAGCAGTACTTC. This translates into CASSPFYEQYF. This sequence joins TRBV28 and TRBJ2-7; no reliable D call. Germline CDR1 and CDR2: MDHEN and SYDVKM. This CDR3 has 11 amino acids. V dropped 6 bases and J dropped 3 bases, with 6 bases sitting between them.

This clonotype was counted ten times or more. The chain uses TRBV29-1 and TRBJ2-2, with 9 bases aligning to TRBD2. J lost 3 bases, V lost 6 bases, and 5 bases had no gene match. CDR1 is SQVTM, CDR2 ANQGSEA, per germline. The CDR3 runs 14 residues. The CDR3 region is CSVFSGSDTGELFF. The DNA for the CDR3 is TGCAGCGTATTTAGCGGGAGTGACACCGGGGAGCTGTTTTTT.

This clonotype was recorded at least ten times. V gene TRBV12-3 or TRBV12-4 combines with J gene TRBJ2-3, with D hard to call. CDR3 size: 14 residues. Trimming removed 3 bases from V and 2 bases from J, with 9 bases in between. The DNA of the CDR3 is TGTGCCAGCAGTTTGGTGGGTGACACAGATACGCAGTATTTT. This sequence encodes CASSLVGDTDTQYF.

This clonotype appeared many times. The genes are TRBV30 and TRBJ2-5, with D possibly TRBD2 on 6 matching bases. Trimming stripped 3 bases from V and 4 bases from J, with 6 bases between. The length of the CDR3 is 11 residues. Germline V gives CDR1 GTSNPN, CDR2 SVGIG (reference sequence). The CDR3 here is CAWSGRETQYF. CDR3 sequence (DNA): TGTGCCTGGAGCGGGAGAGAGACCCAGTACTTC.

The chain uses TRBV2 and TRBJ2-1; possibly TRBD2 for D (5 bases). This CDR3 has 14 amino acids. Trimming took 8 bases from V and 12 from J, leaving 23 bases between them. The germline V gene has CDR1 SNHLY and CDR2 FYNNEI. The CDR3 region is CASGKGALSYGQFF. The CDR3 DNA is TGTGCCAGCGGGAAGGGAGCCTTAAGTTACGGGCAGTTCTTC.

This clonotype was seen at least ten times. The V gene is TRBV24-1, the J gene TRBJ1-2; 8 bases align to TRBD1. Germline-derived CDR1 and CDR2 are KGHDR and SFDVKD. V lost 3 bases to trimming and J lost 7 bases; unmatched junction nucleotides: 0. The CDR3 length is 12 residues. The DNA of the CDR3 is TGTGCCACCAGTGATGACAGGGGTGGCTACACCTTC. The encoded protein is CATSDDRGGYTF.

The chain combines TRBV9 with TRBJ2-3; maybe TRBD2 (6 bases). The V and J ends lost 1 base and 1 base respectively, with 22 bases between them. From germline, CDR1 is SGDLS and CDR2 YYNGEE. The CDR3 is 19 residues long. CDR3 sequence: CASSVRGLASSWGTDTQYF. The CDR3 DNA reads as TGTGCCAGCAGCGTAAGGGGTCTAGCGTCCTCCTGGGGCACAGATACGCAGTATTTT.

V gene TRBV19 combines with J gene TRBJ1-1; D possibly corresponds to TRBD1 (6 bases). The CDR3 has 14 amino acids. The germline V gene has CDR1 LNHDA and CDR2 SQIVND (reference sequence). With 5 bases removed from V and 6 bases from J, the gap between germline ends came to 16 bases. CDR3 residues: CASSSKTGYSEAFF. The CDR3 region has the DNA TGTGCCAGTAGTTCCAAAACAGGGTACTCTGAAGCTTTCTTT. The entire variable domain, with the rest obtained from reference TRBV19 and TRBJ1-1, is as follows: DGGITQSPKYLFRKEGQNVTLSCEQNLNHDAMYWYRQDPGQGLRLIYYSQIVNDFQKGDIAEGYSVSREKKESFPLTVTSAQKNPTAFYLCASSSKTGYSEAFFGQGTRLTVV.

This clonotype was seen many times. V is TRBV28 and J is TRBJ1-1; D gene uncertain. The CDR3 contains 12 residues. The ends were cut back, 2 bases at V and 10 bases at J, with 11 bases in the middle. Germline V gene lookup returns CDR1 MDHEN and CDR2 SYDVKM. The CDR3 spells CASSLIGNRAFF. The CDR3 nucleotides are TGTGCCAGCAGTTTAATAGGGAATCGAGCTTTCTTT.

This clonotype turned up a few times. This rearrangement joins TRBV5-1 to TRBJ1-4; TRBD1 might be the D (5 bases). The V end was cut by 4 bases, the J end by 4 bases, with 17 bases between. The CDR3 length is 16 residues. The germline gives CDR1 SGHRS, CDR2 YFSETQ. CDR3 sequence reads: CASSPGVSGDNEKLFF. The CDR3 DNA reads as TGCGCCAGCAGCCCGGGGGTTTCGGGGGATAATGAAAAACTGTTTTTT.

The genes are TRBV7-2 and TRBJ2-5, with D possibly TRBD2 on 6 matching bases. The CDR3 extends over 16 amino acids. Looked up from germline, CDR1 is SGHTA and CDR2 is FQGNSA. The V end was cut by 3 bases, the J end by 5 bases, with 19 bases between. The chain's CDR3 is CASSFIPGVPPETQYF. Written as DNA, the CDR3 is TGTGCCAGCAGCTTTATTCCGGGAGTGCCTCCGGAGACCCAGTACTTC.